This TCR beta chain was profiled in a study of beta chain features in type 1 diabetes. As every portion of the isolated RNA was reverse transcribed, the sequencing read expressed TCRB transcripts. Libraries were prepared by immunoSEQ multiplex PCR; TCRdb keeps only in-frame clonotypes and omits some of them. The sample records 900,000 or so clones, under 20% being singletons. The CDR3 sequence is 15 residues long. Germline CDR1 is SEHNR and CDR2 is FQNEAQ (reference sequence). Trimming removed 5 bases at V and 8 bases at J, with 21 bases between. Sequencing used naive CD4+ T cells from blood. The chain is built from TRBV7-9 and TRBJ1-2; a weak D match, TRBD1 (6 bases). The origin of this receptor is a woman aged 18-30 years in good health. The CDR3 spells CASSPVGGREYGYTF. CDR3 DNA sequence: TGTGCCAGCAGCCCAGTGGGGGGCAGGGAGTACGGCTACACCTTC.